The subject of this entry is one TCR beta chain. Its specific antigen is unknown. No qualities accompany the bases; no much larger clone lies one base away. This entry is derived from a study of cytomegalovirus exposure and HLA in healthy donors (dated by TCRdb to 2017 to 2019). At the level of the whole study: According to an earlier analysis of 450 to 650 of the donors, 150 million to 200 million T cells yielded 117 million unique TCR beta sequences and 276 Gb of sequence data. Rather than using new phenotypic data, the later analysis identified candidate immune exposures from TCR beta sequences and from how often those sequences occurred across donors. The study used immunosequencing to profile the T cell repertoires of several hundred subjects and linked those repertoires to cytomegalovirus serostatus. The genetic ancestry cluster associated with self-reported Caucasian donors included 80% to 90% of the 398 genotyped donors. Donor age, sex, ethnicity and CMV serostatus were compiled alongside the repertoire data. An earlier analysis of 500 to 650 of the donors applied high-throughput TCR beta sequencing to assess whether each TCR beta V gene segment acted as functional or pseudogenic. A later analysis re-analyzed previously published TCR beta repertoires from approximately 670 donors and added high-resolution HLA genotyping to study TCR occurrence patterns. HLA typing included class I and class II loci at four-digit resolution. Besides the first cohort of 666 subjects, a separate validation cohort made up of 95 to 150 different subjects was used. An early release that covered fewer than 750 HLA-typed donors contained around 300 gigabases of sequencing data and around 85 million unique TCR sequences. In a later genetic analysis, genome-wide SNP genotypes for about 55% of the roughly 670 donors were used, and that subset was treated as a discovery cohort. All discovery cohort repertoires had been generated using a single sequencing platform. To predict cytomegalovirus infection status, the study combined high-throughput TCR immunosequencing, statistical association of individual TCRs with disease status, and machine learning. The number of typed donors differed by locus: 629-630 for A, B, C, DRB1 and DQB1; 522 for DQA1; approximately 610 for DPA1; and roughly 470 for DPB1. The study aimed to test whether signatures of past pathogen exposure could be identified by cataloging public T cell receptors. Among over 350 genotyped donors of the cohort, an average of about 240,000 unique TCR beta nucleotide sequences were sequenced per donor, roughly 20% of them non-productive. Because of strong linkage in the cohort, roughly 5 DR-DQ haplotypes were treated as single units for association and clustering.

The cohort consisted of approximately 690 healthy bone marrow donors. All cohort members were sampled while nominally healthy, although unrecorded immune exposures were likely present. The donor was CMV seronegative and belonged to the group of roughly 330 seronegative cohort members. A peripheral blood sample was collected from each donor, and TCR beta sequencing was performed on peripheral blood mononuclear cells. Genomic DNA was extracted from the blood cell samples with the Qiagen DNeasy Blood Extraction Kit. Overall results and qualifications from the work: A cluster of highly shared sequence variants was judged likely to represent a technical artifact of the sequencing pipeline. A further reported finding was that TCR beta sequences accurately predicted the HLA-A and HLA-B alleles for most subjects in the first cohort. Linkage disequilibrium might explain the correlated functional status among segregating V segments, but an unknown experimental factor could not be ruled out. Across donors, most TCR sequences were observed very rarely, whereas some public TCRs were present in many individuals. Cytomegalovirus status was reported to be diagnosed by the classifier with high specificity and sensitivity in both the original and validation cohorts. When HLA alleles, especially DR and DQ, strongly co-occurred, attributing TCR associations to individual alleles was difficult. CMV serostatus was the only immune exposure information available for the cohort. According to the authors, the approach could potentially be generalized to other disease states and immunological phenotypes. Only TCR beta chains were sequenced in this cohort, and the absence of alpha or paired-chain data limited detectable features. Broadly in line with IMGT annotations, most TCR beta V segments showed up in productive rearrangements about 87% or about 30% of the time in an earlier analysis of approximately 640 of the donors. In a later analysis, HLA-associated TCR beta chains were found to be more clonally expanded and to have lower generation probabilities than equally common non-associated chains. A later analysis found that most CMV-associated TCR beta chains appeared HLA-restricted, with HLA associations seemingly driven largely by CMV exposure. In a later analysis, over 15,000 TCR beta sequences were associated with specific HLA alleles at a false discovery rate of 0.05. Compared with the roughly 670-donor mean, donors in an Asian-associated ancestry cluster had fewer N-insertions in productive TCRs, according to a later genetic analysis. A total of 150 or so TCR beta chains were listed by the study as associated with cytomegalovirus. Some 15 rarely observed V segments, including chromosome 9 orphons, were excluded from the earlier analysis of several hundred of the donors because counts were too low. Because HLA typing was unavailable for some donors at each locus, only the typed subset was used in association tests. Presence/absence analyses assumed roughly uniform sequencing depth across donors, an assumption that may not hold. A few of the identified cytomegalovirus-associated TCR beta chains were confirmed in vitro to be specific for cytomegalovirus antigens. A later genetic analysis associated a missense DCLRE1C variant with V-gene and J-gene trimming of TCR beta chains, and an independent cohort replicated the association. According to a later analysis, parvovirus B19, influenza, CMV and Epstein-Barr virus appeared linked to several top co-occurrence clusters. In a later analysis, TCR association rates were found to vary across HLA loci, with the most associated TCRs seen for DRB1 alleles and the fewest for HLA-C alleles.

The library was generated by the immunoSEQ multiplex PCR assay. A mixture of 60 forward primers for TCR Vbeta segments and 13 reverse primers for TCR Jbeta segments was used in the multiplex PCR. The CDR3 region of rearranged TCR beta genes was amplified from genomic DNA by a multiplex PCR assay. The Illumina HiSeq System was used to sequence the amplified TCR beta libraries as 87-base-pair reads. The study's processing was this. Across the roughly 670 repertoires, a later analysis counted roughly 77 million unique TCR beta chains, approximately 10 million of which were shared by at least two donors. A nearest-neighbor algorithm error-corrected the raw reads and collapsed the reads into unique sequences, merging closely related sequences to remove PCR and sequencing errors. CDR3 sequences were aligned to IMGT reference sequences to assign V, D and J gene segments. For a sequence to be retained, at least a six-nucleotide match to both a V gene segment and a J gene segment was required. A rearrangement counted as productive if the CDR3 had no stop codons and remained in frame with V and J, and every other rearrangement counted as non-productive. CDR3 was defined by IMGT convention, running from the second conserved V-encoded cysteine to the conserved J-encoded phenylalanine. Sequences without an unambiguous match to a single V gene segment were excluded from the earlier analysis of several hundred of the donors. An earlier analysis of some 610 of the donors called V segments functional above 56.7% productive rearrangements and segregating when the between-donor standard deviation exceeded 5%. A statistical classification framework was built for diagnosing cytomegalovirus status from the catalog of TCR beta chain sequences. A later analysis assigned V and J genes by comparing TCR nucleotide sequences with IMGT/GENE-DB human TR gene sequences. A later analysis assigned CDR3 sequences and most-parsimonious VDJ recombination scenarios with the TCRdist pipeline. In a later analysis, every TCR beta chain was defined by the combination of its CDR3 amino acid sequence and its V-gene family, and reads without a unique V-gene family were dropped. As a way to deal with suspected cross-contamination and a sequencing artifact, a later analysis dropped approximately 590 nucleotide sequences that were highly shared and had low generation probability. In a later analysis, a clonal expansion index was calculated for each public chain from normalized within-repertoire ranks of inferred template counts. In a later analysis, generation probabilities were computed with a VDJ recombination model fitted to out-of-frame rearrangements, and the resulting probabilities were checked against IGoR. Hypergeometric tests were used in a later analysis to score TCR-TCR, TCR-HLA and TCR-CMV co-occurrence, with a repertoire-size bias correction applied to the TCR pairs. To estimate false discovery rates, a later analysis permuted the HLA or CMV assignments 20 times. In a later analysis, co-occurring TCRs were grouped with DBSCAN, and TCRdist sequence similarity was added when clustering was performed within HLA-allele-positive subsets. Co-occurrence clustering excluded repertoires with fewer than 30,000 or more than 120,000 public chains, plus five with anomalous nucleotide sharing. Drawn from immuneACCESS, this table holds only the in-frame rearrangements with V and J called that TCRdb kept. Clones are partly lost; checked studies trace under half to an unresolved V gene and leave the rest unexplained. The V and J calls and clone size are taken from that table; D and trimming were inferred from the DNA. This sample gives 85,000 to 120,000 clones in total; 82% of them show up just once. About 1.6% of the sample rests with the top ten.

Sequencing was done on a sample of PBMCs. The sequence came from a man aged 50-60 years in good health and CMV-seronegative.

CDR3 reads: CASSPLDNEQFF. In nucleotides, the sequence is TGTGCCAGCAGCCCTCTAGACAATGAGCAGTTCTTC. The sequence is built from TRBV13 and TRBJ2-1; no D gene call is confident. Its CDR3 holds 12 amino acids, cysteine through phenylalanine. CDR3 DNA is the only sequence kept; it has 36 bases, read in frame from the first base. V sheds 5 bases and J sheds 5 bases, leaving 7 bases between their ends. Sequences PRHDT (CDR1) and FYEKMQ (CDR2) are obtained from the germline V gene (reference sequence). Extended through the reference TRBV13 and TRBJ2-1 proteins, this CDR3 yields the full variable domain: AAGVIQSPRHLIKEKRETATLKCYPIPRHDTVYWYQQGPGQDPQFLISFYEKMQSDKGSIPDRFSAQQFSDYHSELNMSSLELGDSALYFCASSPLDNEQFFGPGTRLTVL.